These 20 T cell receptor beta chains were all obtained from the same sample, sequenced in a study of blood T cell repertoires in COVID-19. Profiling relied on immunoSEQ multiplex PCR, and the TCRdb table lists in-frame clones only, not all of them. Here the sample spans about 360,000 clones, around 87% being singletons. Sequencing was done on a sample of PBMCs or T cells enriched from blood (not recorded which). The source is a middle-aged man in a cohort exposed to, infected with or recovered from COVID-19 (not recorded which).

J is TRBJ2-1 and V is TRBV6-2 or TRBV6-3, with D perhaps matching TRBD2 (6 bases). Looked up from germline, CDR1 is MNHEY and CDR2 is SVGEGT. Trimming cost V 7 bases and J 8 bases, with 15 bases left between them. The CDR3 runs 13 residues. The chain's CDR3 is CASNPGEVDEQFF. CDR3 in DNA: TGTGCCAGCAACCCGGGGGAGGTGGATGAGCAGTTCTTC.

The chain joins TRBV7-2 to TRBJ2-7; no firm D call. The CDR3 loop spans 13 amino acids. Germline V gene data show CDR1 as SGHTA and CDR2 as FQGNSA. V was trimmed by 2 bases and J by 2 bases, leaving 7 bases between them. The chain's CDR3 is CASSLIGAYEQYF. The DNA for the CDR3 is TGTGCCAGCAGCTTAATCGGAGCCTACGAGCAGTACTTC.

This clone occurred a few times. The CDR3 coding sequence is TGTGCCAGCAGCTCAGGGACAGGGGGTGAAGCTTTCTTT. This gives the protein CASSSGTGGEAFF. J is TRBJ1-1 and V is TRBV27; 11 bases map to TRBD1. CDR1 is MNHEY and CDR2 is SMNVEV in the germline V gene (reference sequence). V dropped 6 bases and J dropped 7; count of bases not matched to a gene: 4. CDR3 length equals 13 residues.

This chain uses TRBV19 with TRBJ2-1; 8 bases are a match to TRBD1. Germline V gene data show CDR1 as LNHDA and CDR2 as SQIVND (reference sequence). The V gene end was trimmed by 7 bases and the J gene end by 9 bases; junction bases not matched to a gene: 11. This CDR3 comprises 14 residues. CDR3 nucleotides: TGTGCCAGTACCGCCTACCGCGACAGGGGTGAGCAGTTCTTC. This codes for CASTAYRDRGEQFF.

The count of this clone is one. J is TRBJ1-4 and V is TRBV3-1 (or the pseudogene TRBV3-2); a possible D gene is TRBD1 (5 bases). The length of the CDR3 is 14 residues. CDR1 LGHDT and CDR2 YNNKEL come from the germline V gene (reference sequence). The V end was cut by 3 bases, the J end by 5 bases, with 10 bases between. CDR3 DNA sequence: TGTGCCAGCAGCCAGGAGGGGAACAATGAAAAACTGTTTTTT. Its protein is CASSQEGNNEKLFF.

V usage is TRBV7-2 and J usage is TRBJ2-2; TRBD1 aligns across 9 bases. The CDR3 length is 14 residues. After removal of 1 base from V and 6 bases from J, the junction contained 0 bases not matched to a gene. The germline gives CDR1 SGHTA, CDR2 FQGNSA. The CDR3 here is CASSLGQGAGELFF. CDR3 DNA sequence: TGTGCCAGCAGCTTAGGACAGGGGGCCGGGGAGCTGTTTTTT.

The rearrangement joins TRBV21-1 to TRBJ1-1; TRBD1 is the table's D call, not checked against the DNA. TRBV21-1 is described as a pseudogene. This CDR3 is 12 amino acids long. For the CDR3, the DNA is TGTGCCAGCAGGGGGCGTCGAACTGAAGCTTTCTTT. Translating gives CASRGRRTEAFF.

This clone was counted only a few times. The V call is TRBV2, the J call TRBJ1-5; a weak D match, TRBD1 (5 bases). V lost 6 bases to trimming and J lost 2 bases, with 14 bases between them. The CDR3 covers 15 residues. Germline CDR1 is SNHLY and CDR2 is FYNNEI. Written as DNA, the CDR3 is TGTGCCAGCAGAGCAGACAGCCGGGGCAATCAGCCCCAGCATTTT. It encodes CASRADSRGNQPQHF.

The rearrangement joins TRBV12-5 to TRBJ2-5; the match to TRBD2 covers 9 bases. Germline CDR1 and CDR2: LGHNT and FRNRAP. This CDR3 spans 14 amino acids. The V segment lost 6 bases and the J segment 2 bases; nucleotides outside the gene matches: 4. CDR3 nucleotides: TGTGCTAGTGGCGCGAGCGGGAGGCAAGAGACCCAGTACTTC. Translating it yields CASGASGRQETQYF. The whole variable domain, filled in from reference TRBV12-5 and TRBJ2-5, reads DARVTQTPRHKVTEMGQEVTMRCQPILGHNTVFWYRQTMMQGLELLAYFRNRAPLDDSGMPKDRFSAEMPDATLATLKIQPSEPRDSAVYFCASGASGRQETQYFGPGTRLLVL.

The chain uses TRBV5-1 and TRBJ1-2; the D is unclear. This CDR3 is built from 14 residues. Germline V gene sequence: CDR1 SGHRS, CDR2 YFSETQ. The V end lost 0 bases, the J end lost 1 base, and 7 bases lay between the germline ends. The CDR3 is CASSLEPINYGYTF. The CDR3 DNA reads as TGCGCCAGCAGCTTGGAGCCGATTAACTATGGCTACACCTTC.

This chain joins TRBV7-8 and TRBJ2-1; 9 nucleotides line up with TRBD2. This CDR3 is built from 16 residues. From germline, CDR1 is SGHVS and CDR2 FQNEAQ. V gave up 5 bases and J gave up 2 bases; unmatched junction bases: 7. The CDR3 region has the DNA TGTGCCAGCAGCGTCAGGACTAGCGCAGCCTACAATGAGCAGTTCTTC. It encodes CASSVRTSAAYNEQFF.

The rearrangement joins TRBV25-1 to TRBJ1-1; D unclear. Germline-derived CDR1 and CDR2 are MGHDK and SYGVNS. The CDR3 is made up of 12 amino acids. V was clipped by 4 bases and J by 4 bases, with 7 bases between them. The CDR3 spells CASSGTVTEAFF. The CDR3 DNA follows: TGTGCCAGCAGTGGAACAGTCACTGAAGCTTTCTTT.

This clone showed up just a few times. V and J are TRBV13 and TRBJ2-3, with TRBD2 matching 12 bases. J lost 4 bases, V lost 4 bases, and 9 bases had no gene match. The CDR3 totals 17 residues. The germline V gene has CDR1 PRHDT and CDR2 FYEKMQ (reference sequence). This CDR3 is CASSSLPSGRASDTQYF. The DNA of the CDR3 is TGTGCCAGCAGCTCCCTTCCTAGCGGGAGGGCTTCAGATACGCAGTATTTT.

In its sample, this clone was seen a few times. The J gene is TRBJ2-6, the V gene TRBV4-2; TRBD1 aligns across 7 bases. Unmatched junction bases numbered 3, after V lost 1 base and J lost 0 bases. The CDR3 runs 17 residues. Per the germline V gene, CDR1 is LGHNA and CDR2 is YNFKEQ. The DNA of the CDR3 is TGTGCCAGCAGCCAAGGGGACAGCTTCTCTGGGGCCAACGTCCTGACTTTC. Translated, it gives CASSQGDSFSGANVLTF.

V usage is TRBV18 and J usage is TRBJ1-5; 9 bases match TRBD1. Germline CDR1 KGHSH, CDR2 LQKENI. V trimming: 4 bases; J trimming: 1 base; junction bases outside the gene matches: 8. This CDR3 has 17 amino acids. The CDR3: CASSLYPGQGSNQPQHF. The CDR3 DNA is TGTGCCAGCTCACTTTATCCTGGACAGGGGAGCAATCAGCCCCAGCATTTT. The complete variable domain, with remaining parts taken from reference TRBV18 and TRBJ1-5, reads NAGVMQNPRHLVRRRGQEARLRCSPMKGHSHVYWYRQLPEEGLKFMVYLQKENIIDESGMPKERFSAEFPKEGPSILRIQQVVRGDSAAYFCASSLYPGQGSNQPQHFGDGTRLSIL.

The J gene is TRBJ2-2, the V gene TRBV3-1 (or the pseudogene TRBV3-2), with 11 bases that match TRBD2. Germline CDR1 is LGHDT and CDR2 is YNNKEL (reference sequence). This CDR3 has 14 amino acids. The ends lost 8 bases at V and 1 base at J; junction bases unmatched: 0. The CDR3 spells CASGTSGNTGELFF. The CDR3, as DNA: TGTGCCAGCGGGACTAGCGGGAACACCGGGGAGCTGTTTTTT.

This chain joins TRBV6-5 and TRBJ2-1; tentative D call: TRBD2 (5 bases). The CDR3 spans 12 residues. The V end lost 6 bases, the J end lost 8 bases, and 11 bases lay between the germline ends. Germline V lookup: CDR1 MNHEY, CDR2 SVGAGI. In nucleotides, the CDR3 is TGTGCCAGCAGCCACGGACTCTATGAGCAGTTCTTC. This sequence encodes CASSHGLYEQFF.

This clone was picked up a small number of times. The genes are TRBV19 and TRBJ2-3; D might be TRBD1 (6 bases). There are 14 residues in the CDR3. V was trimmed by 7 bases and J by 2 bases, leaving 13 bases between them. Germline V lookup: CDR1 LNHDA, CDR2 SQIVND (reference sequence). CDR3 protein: CASTVKGDTDTQYF. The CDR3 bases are TGTGCCAGTACAGTCAAGGGGGACACAGATACGCAGTATTTT.

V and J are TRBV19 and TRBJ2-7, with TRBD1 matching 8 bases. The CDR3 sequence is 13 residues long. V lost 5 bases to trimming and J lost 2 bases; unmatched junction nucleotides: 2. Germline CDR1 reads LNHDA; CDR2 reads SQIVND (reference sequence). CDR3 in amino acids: CASSGTGPYEQYF. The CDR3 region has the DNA TGTGCCAGTAGTGGGACAGGCCCCTACGAGCAGTACTTC.

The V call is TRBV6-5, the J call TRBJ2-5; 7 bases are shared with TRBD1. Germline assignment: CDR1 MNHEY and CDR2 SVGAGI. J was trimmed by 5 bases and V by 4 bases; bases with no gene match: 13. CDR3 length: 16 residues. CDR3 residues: CASSSYRQGPGETQYF. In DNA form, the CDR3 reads TGTGCCAGCAGTTCATACAGACAGGGTCCGGGGGAGACCCAGTACTTC.